Here is one T cell receptor (beta chain) with its context. Its target is not known. Germline V gene sequence: CDR1 SGHTA, CDR2 FQGTGA. The CDR3 loop spans 12 amino acids. V was clipped by 3 bases and J by 9 bases; unmatched bases: 2. The method was immunoSEQ multiplex PCR; TCRdb's version includes in-frame clones alone and lacks a portion of them. The table has under 30,000 clones, 80% to 85% seen once. The data are from a study of a mutant IDH1 vaccine in newly diagnosed glioma. As for the study in general: Pretreatment consisted of radiotherapy, temozolomide, or both, with most receiving both.

Study-level points and caveats: The study observed vaccine-induced immune responses in 90% to 95% of patients.

Time point: week 47, end of study. A 20-mer mutant IDH1 peptide at 300 ug was injected subcutaneously with topical imiquimod. This chain uses TRBV7-3 with TRBJ1-1, with 9 nucleotides matching TRBD1. This sequence originates from a man in his forties with glioma. The sample was PBMCs, taken from a glioma patient whose treatment included an IDH1 peptide vaccine. CDR3 region: CASSLNRGQAFF. CDR3 bases: TGTGCCAGCAGCTTGAACAGGGGGCAAGCTTTCTTT.